This entry concerns a single TCR beta chain. It was with a sample-barcoded 5' primer and a J-beta primer mix that a second PCR of about 6 to 12 cycles was run. A 12-random-nucleotide template-switch adaptor tagged each cDNA molecule. Via MiXCR, TCRdb re-called the 5' RACE reads, giving one row per CDR3 protein. The sample shows hundreds of thousands of distinct CDR3 sequences, 20% to 30% of them seen only once. This sample was taken from a study of blood T cells in healthy people across ages. V lost 6 bases to trimming and J lost 8 bases, with 19 bases between them. The CDR3 is 15 amino acids. The germline V gene has CDR1 KGHDR and CDR2 SFDVKD. Per individual sample, total RNA of at least 5 micrograms was extracted. The sample also formed part of further work on T cells of mothers and their children. That paper states: Researchers report slightly higher, though non-significant, overlap in related mother-child pairs than in unrelated pairs.

Sequencing used blood. This chain joins TRBV24-1 and TRBJ2-1; the D gene is possibly TRBD2 (6 bases). This clonotype originated in a boy younger than 18 in good health. For the CDR3, the DNA is TGTGCCACCAGTATGCTGAAAGGAGGGCGTCATGAGCAGTTCTTC. Translated, it gives CATSMLKGGRHEQFF.